This TCR beta chain was recorded in a study of cytomegalovirus exposure and HLA in healthy donors. The study's findings and limits: Reported findings show TCR beta sequences accurately forecast HLA-A and HLA-B alleles in most subjects. Segments of the TCR beta V type were, in most cases, productive about 90% or about 30% of the time in an earlier analysis.

13 Jbeta primers and 60 Vbeta primers were used for the PCR. The repertoire was sequenced with immunoSEQ multiplex PCR; TCRdb's copy has only in-frame clones and lacks some. In the table there are around 100,000 clones, 70% to 85% of which are singletons. Germline CDR1 GTSNPN, CDR2 SVGIG (reference sequence). Trimming at V came to 8 bases and at J to 7 bases, leaving 12 bases not matched to a gene. The CDR3 contains 13 residues. To note about this clone: What it recognizes is unknown.

The chain is built from TRBV30 and TRBJ2-5; 8 nucleotides agree with TRBD1. The specimen was PBMCs. The clonotype originates from a woman in her thirties or forties in good health and CMV-seropositive. The CDR3 sequence is CARSQGAPGTQYF. As DNA, the CDR3 is TGTGCCCGAAGTCAGGGGGCGCCCGGGACCCAGTACTTC.